This T cell receptor beta chain was sequenced during a study of T cells expressing NK-cell markers (dated by TCRdb to the early 2020s). Background for the entire study: TCR beta-chain repertoires were profiled in sorted CD3+CD56+NKG2C+, CD3+CD56+NKG2C- and CD3+CD56-NKG2C+ T-cell subsets from fewer than 10 donors. Of the eight sequenced donors, seven were found to be HCMV-seropositive and one was found to be HCMV-seronegative. The study sequenced eight donors, all healthy volunteers chosen at random: three men and five women. Illumina HiSeq 2000/2500, MiSeq or NextSeq was used to sequence libraries as 2 x 150 bp reads.

Concerning this clonotype itself: Its antigen remains undetermined.

HCMV-specific IgG was detected in serum with a commercial ELISA kit to determine HCMV serostatus. Peripheral blood mononuclear cells were isolated from blood by Ficoll density gradient centrifugation. Counted from cysteine to phenylalanine, this CDR3 has 14 amino acids. This entry has no DNA. CDR1 SQVTM and CDR2 ANQGSEA were looked up in the germline V gene. The run used an Illumina HiSeq 2000. 5'RACE template switching, by which a universal primer site and unique molecular identifiers were added, was used to make TCR beta cDNA libraries. cDNA synthesis was primed from the TCR beta constant segment, followed by two successive PCR amplification steps. The study's own analysis went as follows. MIGEC was used to demultiplex reads and group the reads by UMI, and MiTCR was used to assemble and quantify clonotypes. To remove erroneous sequences, TCR cDNA sequences were retained only when supported by two or more reads. The tcR package was used for downstream repertoire analysis, with clonotypes matched between fractions based on CDR3 nucleotide sequence plus V segment. VDJmatch was used to annotate antigen specificity against VDJdb, with one amino acid substitution in CDR3 allowed. After reprocessing by TCRdb, each CDR3 protein sequence is one entry, and no DNA is given. The V and J calls shown here were made by TCRdb, not taken from the authors' results. This sample's table contains about 460,000 distinct CDR3 sequences. 1.4% to 1.5% of the sample goes to the ten largest clones.

Overall study outcomes, separate from this receptor: In several donors, the dominant CD3+CD56+NKG2C+ clonotypes ranked among the top 10 CD8+ clonotypes, making up about 1.0-7.5% of CD8+ T cells. Those dominant clonotypes were again the most abundant among CD3+CD56-NKG2C+ cells in a few donors, at about 25-65%. Whether the expanded NKG2C-expressing T cell clones were specific for HCMV antigens remained unclear.

This receptor chain uses TRBV29-1 and TRBJ1-1. This receptor was obtained from a woman aged 45-65 years in good health. Donor details come from another sample of the same person, matched by shared clones. The sequenced sample consisted of blood T cells: a sorted CD56 or NKG2C T cell subset, CD4+ or CD8+ T cells, or bulk PBMC T cells (not recorded which). The CDR3 has the sequence CSGRFESWGTEAFF.